The source of this TCR beta chain is a study of T cell repertoires in cytomegalovirus infection. Study-level background: In the study, CMV epitopes included recently identified HLA-C-restricted and well-studied HLA-B-restricted ones.

The CDR3 loop spans 16 amino acids. Germline lookup yields CDR1 SGHNT and CDR2 YYREEE (reference sequence). Trimming removed 3 bases at V and 5 bases at J, with 18 bases between. A single record per CDR3 protein comes from TCRdb applying MiXCR to the reads. The sample lists about 310,000 distinct CDR3 sequences, approximately 25% occurring once. A note on this clonotype: No antigen is known for it.

Findings and limits, study-wide: The ex vivo response was dominated by HLA-C-restricted CMV-specific TCR beta clonotypes.

The source material was cultured PBMCs, sampled from culture after CMV antigen stimulation. The clonotype was recovered from a human donor in good health (CMV status not recorded). Some clones in this sample may be carry-over from other donors' samples. This chain joins TRBV5-4 and TRBJ2-1; D may be TRBD2 (6 bases). The CDR3 loop reads CASSSTDSGSDNEQFF. The CDR3 nucleotides are TGTGCCAGCAGCTCCACCGACTCCGGGAGTGACAATGAGCAGTTCTTC.